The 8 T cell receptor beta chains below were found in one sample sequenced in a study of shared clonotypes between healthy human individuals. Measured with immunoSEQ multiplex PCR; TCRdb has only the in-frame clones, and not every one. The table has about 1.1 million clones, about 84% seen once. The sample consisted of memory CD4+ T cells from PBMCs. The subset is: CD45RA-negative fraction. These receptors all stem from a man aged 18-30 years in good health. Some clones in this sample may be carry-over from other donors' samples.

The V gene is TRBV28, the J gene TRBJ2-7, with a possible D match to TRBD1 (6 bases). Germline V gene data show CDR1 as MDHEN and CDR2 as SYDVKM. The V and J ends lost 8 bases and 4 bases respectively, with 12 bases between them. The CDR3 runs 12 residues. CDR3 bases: TGTGCCAGCCGCCGGACAGTTTACGAGCAGTACTTC. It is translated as CASRRTVYEQYF.

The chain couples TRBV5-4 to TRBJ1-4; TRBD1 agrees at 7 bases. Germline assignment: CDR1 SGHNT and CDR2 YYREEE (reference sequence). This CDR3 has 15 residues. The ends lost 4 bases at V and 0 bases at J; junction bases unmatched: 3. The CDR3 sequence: CASSRTGATNEKLFF. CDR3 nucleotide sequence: TGTGCCAGCAGCCGCACAGGGGCAACTAATGAAAAACTGTTTTTT.

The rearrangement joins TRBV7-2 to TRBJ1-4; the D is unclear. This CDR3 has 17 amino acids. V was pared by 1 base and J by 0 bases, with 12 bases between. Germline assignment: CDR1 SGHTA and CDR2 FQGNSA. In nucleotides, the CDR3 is TGTGCCAGCAGCTTAGTAGTACGGGCAGCAACTAATGAAAAACTGTTTTTT. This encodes CASSLVVRAATNEKLFF.

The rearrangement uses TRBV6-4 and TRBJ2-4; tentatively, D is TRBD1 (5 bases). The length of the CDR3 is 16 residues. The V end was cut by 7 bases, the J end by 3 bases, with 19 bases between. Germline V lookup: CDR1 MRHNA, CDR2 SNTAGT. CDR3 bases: TGTGCCAGCACGCATGGGGCCCCAACGGGCAAAAACATTCAGTACTTC. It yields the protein CASTHGAPTGKNIQYF.

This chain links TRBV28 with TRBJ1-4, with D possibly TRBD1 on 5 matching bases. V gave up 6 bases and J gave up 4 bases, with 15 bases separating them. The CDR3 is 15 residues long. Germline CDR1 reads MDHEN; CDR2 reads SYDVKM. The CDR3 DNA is TGTGCCAGCAGCCGAGGACAAGTGTATAATGAAAAACTGTTTTTT. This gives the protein CASSRGQVYNEKLFF.

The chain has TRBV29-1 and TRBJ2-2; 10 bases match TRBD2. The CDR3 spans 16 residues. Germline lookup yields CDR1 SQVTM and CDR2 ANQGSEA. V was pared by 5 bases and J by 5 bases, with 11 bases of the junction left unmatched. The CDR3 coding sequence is TGCAGCGTTCTACCAAAGCGGGAGGGCCCGACCGGGGAGCTGTTTTTT. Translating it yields CSVLPKREGPTGELFF.

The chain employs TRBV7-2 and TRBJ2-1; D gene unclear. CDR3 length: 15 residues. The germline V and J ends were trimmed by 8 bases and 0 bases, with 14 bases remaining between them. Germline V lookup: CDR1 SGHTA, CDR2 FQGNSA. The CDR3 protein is CASGSMPSSYNEQFF. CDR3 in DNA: TGTGCCAGCGGGTCCATGCCTAGCTCCTACAATGAGCAGTTCTTC.

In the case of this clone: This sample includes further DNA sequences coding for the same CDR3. CDR3 DNA sequence: TGTGCCAGCAGCCAAGATCTTGGTCAGCCCCAGCATTTT. This codes for CASSQDLGQPQHF. The V and J genes are TRBV14 and TRBJ1-5; D remains ambiguous. Trimming left V 0 bases short and J 6 bases short, with 6 bases between. Germline V gene data show CDR1 as SGHDN and CDR2 as FVKESK. The CDR3 length is 13 residues. Together with reference TRBV14 and TRBJ1-5, the CDR3 gives the full variable domain: EAGVTQFPSHSVIEKGQTVTLRCDPISGHDNLYWYRRVMGKEIKFLLHFVKESKQDESGMPNNRFLAERTGGTYSTLKVQPAELEDSGVYFCASSQDLGQPQHFGDGTRLSIL.